A selection of T cell receptor beta chains follows, all from one sample in a study of blood T cell repertoires in COVID-19. The method was immunoSEQ multiplex PCR; TCRdb's version includes in-frame clones alone and lacks a portion of them. The sample holds approximately 180,000 clones, roughly 91% seen once. What was sequenced was peripheral blood. The receptors shown here come from a human donor in a cohort sampled during active COVID-19. Each CDR3 is given with its conserved first and last residue. D genes are given only for firm matches. Rows may omit the clone size; those that give it use once, few, many or a size class.

J: TRBJ2-7; size: -; V: TRBV2; length: 13; D: TRBD1; CDR3: CASSGQVSYEQYF; DNA: TGTGCCAGCAGCGGACAGGTCTCCTACGAGCAGTACTTC
J: TRBJ1-2; size: -; V: TRBV5-6; length: 13; D: -; CDR3: CASSFGHLYGYTF; DNA: TGTGCCAGCAGCTTCGGTCACCTCTATGGCTACACCTTC
J: TRBJ1-4; size: -; V: TRBV7-6; length: 15; D: TRBD1; CDR3: CASSLAGTGVGKLFF; DNA: TGTGCCAGCAGCTTAGCCGGGACAGGGGTCGGAAAACTGTTTTTT
J: TRBJ2-7; size: -; V: TRBV9; length: 13; D: -; CDR3: CASSVVMFGEQYF; DNA: TGTGCCAGCAGCGTAGTCATGTTCGGCGAGCAGTACTTC
J: TRBJ2-7; size: -; V: TRBV30; length: 14; D: TRBD2; CDR3: CAWSSLAGGFEQYF; DNA: TGTGCCTGGAGTTCCCTAGCGGGAGGATTCGAGCAGTACTTC
J: TRBJ1-1; size: -; V: TRBV19; length: 15; D: -; CDR3: CASTNTPFMNTEAFF; DNA: TGTGCCAGTACCAATACACCGTTCATGAACACTGAAGCTTTCTTT
J: TRBJ1-1; size: once; V: TRBV5-1; length: 14; D: -; CDR3: CASRKDSENTEAFF; DNA: TGCGCCAGCAGAAAGGACAGCGAGAACACTGAAGCTTTCTTT
J: TRBJ2-7; size: -; V: TRBV20-1; length: 14; D: -; CDR3: CSASSGGLSYEQYF; DNA: TGCAGTGCTAGTTCGGGGGGCCTCTCCTACGAGCAGTACTTC
J: TRBJ2-2; size: few; V: TRBV24-1; length: 18; D: TRBD2; CDR3: CATSDGLAGGRDTGELFF; DNA: TGTGCCACCAGTGATGGACTAGCGGGAGGGCGAGACACCGGGGAGCTGTTTTTT
J: TRBJ1-1; size: -; V: TRBV18; length: 14; D: -; CDR3: CASSPASGNTEAFF; DNA: TGTGCCAGCTCACCAGCGTCGGGGAACACTGAAGCTTTCTTT
J: TRBJ2-3; size: -; V: TRBV5-6; length: 18; D: TRBD2; CDR3: CASSEPGLANPGTDTQYF; DNA: TGTGCCAGCAGCGAACCGGGACTAGCGAACCCAGGCACAGATACGCAGTATTTT
J: TRBJ2-7; size: -; V: TRBV5-1; length: 15; D: TRBD1; CDR3: CASSLSGQGVYEQYF; DNA: TGCGCCAGCAGCTTGTCGGGACAGGGGGTCTACGAGCAGTACTTC
J: TRBJ1-5; size: -; V: TRBV7-9; length: 15; D: TRBD1; CDR3: CASSLGQGDNQPQHF; DNA: TGTGCCAGCAGCTTAGGTCAGGGGGACAATCAGCCCCAGCATTTT
J: TRBJ2-1; size: -; V: TRBV7-2; length: 12; D: -; CDR3: CASSSHSGEQFF; DNA: TGTGCCAGCAGCTCTCATAGCGGAGAGCAGTTCTTC
J: TRBJ1-1; size: -; V: TRBV29-1; length: 13; D: -; CDR3: CSVVRVWNTEAFF; DNA: TGCAGCGTTGTTCGGGTATGGAACACTGAAGCTTTCTTT
J: TRBJ2-7; size: -; V: TRBV4-2; length: 18; D: TRBD2; CDR3: CASSQETSGRALLGEQCF; DNA: TGTGCCAGCAGCCAAGAGACTAGCGGGAGGGCCCTCCTTGGCGAGCAGTGCTTC
J: TRBJ2-3; size: -; V: TRBV5-1; length: 15; D: TRBD1; CDR3: CASSPWTGGRDTQYF; DNA: TGCGCCAGCAGCCCATGGACAGGGGGCCGAGATACGCAGTATTTT
J: TRBJ1-1; size: -; V: TRBV6-2/TRBV6-3; length: 14; D: -; CDR3: CASSYSLLNTEAFF; DNA: TGTGCCAGCAGTTACTCCCTCCTTAACACTGAAGCTTTCTTT
J: TRBJ1-1; size: -; V: TRBV19; length: 15; D: -; CDR3: CASSIVPTLNTEAFF; DNA: TGTGCCAGTAGTATTGTACCCACTCTGAACACTGAAGCTTTCTTT
J: TRBJ2-7; size: -; V: TRBV5-1; length: 17; D: TRBD2; CDR3: CASSKGASGRISYEQYF; DNA: TGCGCCAGCAGCAAGGGGGCTAGCGGGAGAATCTCCTACGAGCAGTACTTC
J: TRBJ2-7; size: -; V: TRBV7-8; length: 13; D: -; CDR3: CASSSYSSYEQYF; DNA: TGTGCCAGCAGCTCCTACTCCTCCTACGAGCAGTACTTC
J: TRBJ2-7; size: -; V: TRBV4-3; length: 14; D: TRBD1; CDR3: CASSPGTGVGKKYF; DNA: TGCGCCAGCAGCCCTGGGACAGGGGTGGGTAAAAAGTACTTC
J: TRBJ2-1; size: -; V: TRBV7-6; length: 13; D: -; CDR3: CASSLENYNEQFF; DNA: TGTGCCAGCAGCCTCGAGAACTACAATGAGCAGTTCTTC
J: TRBJ2-2; size: -; V: TRBV6-2/TRBV6-3; length: 14; D: TRBD1; CDR3: CASSYGQESGELFF; DNA: TGTGCCAGCAGTTACGGACAGGAATCCGGGGAGCTGTTTTTT
J: TRBJ1-2; size: -; V: TRBV7-2; length: 13; D: -; CDR3: CASSLILADGYTF; DNA: TGTGCCAGCAGCTTAATCTTAGCAGATGGCTACACCTTC
J: TRBJ2-2; size: -; V: TRBV5-6; length: 13; D: -; CDR3: CASSRRITGELFF; DNA: TGTGCCAGCAGCCGCAGGATCACCGGGGAGCTGTTTTTT
J: TRBJ2-3; size: -; V: TRBV6-5; length: 14; D: -; CDR3: CASSYGGATDTQYF; DNA: TGTGCCAGCAGTTACGGGGGGGCCACAGATACGCAGTATTTT
J: TRBJ2-1; size: -; V: TRBV29-1; length: 14; D: TRBD1; CDR3: CSVRTGQNYNEQFF; DNA: TGCAGCGTCAGGACAGGGCAAAACTACAATGAGCAGTTCTTC
J: TRBJ2-6; size: once; V: TRBV16; length: 20; D: TRBD1; CDR3: CASSQWDAGTGGSGANVLTF; DNA: TGTGCCAGCAGCCAATGGGACGCCGGGACAGGGGGGTCTGGGGCCAACGTCCTGACTTTC
J: TRBJ2-7; size: few; V: TRBV21-1; length: 18; D: -; CDR3: CASSKVKRLAGLSYEQYF; DNA: TGTGCCAGCAGCAAAGTCAAGAGACTAGCGGGACTTTCCTACGAGCAGTACTTC
J: TRBJ1-5; size: -; V: TRBV4-2; length: 20; D: -; CDR3: CASSQEGVWSGHYSNQPQHF; DNA: TGTGCCAGCAGCCAAGAAGGGGTGTGGTCCGGACACTATAGCAATCAGCCCCAGCATTTT
J: TRBJ1-3; size: -; V: TRBV5-1; length: 15; D: -; CDR3: CASSSTGSSGNTIYF; DNA: TGCGCCAGCAGCTCTACAGGGTCCTCTGGAAACACCATATATTTT
J: TRBJ1-1; size: -; V: TRBV5-6; length: 15; D: -; CDR3: CASSRRTWGDTEAFF; DNA: TGTGCCAGCAGCCGCCGAACCTGGGGCGACACTGAAGCTTTCTTT
J: TRBJ2-7; size: once; V: TRBV19; length: 16; D: -; CDR3: CASSIGGGRSSYEQYF; DNA: TGTGCCAGTAGTATAGGCGGGGGCCGTTCTTCCTACGAGCAGTACTTC
J: TRBJ2-2; size: -; V: TRBV7-2; length: 16; D: TRBD1; CDR3: CASSRRDRGGTGELFF; DNA: TGTGCCAGCAGCCGCCGGGACAGGGGGGGCACCGGGGAGCTGTTTTTT
J: TRBJ1-2; size: -; V: TRBV9; length: 13; D: -; CDR3: CASSGERGRGYTF; DNA: TGTGCCAGCAGCGGCGAGAGAGGAAGGGGCTACACCTTC
J: TRBJ1-1; size: -; V: TRBV6-2/TRBV6-3; length: 14; D: -; CDR3: CASSDRGVATEAFF; DNA: TGTGCCAGCAGTGACAGAGGAGTTGCCACTGAAGCTTTCTTT
J: TRBJ2-7; size: once; V: TRBV7-8; length: 16; D: -; CDR3: CASSLGPSGQYYEQYF; DNA: TGTGCCAGCAGCTTAGGCCCCTCCGGACAATATTACGAGCAGTACTTC
J: TRBJ2-3; size: once; V: TRBV7-2; length: 16; D: TRBD2; CDR3: CASSLVAGDTTDTQYF; DNA: TGTGCCAGCAGCTTAGTGGCGGGAGACACCACAGATACGCAGTATTTT
J: TRBJ1-5; size: -; V: TRBV19; length: 20; D: TRBD1; CDR3: CASSIGSGGEFRSSNQPQHF; DNA: TGTGCCAGTAGTATAGGTTCAGGGGGTGAATTTAGGTCGAGCAATCAGCCCCAGCATTTT
J: TRBJ1-1; size: few; V: TRBV4-1; length: 16; D: -; CDR3: CASSQAGSRINTEAFF; DNA: TGCGCCAGCAGCCAAGCGGGGAGCCGGATCAACACTGAAGCTTTCTTT
J: TRBJ1-2; size: -; V: TRBV10-3; length: 14; D: -; CDR3: CAISVGGTNYGYTF; DNA: TGTGCCATCAGTGTGGGGGGAACGAACTATGGCTACACCTTC
J: TRBJ2-3; size: -; V: TRBV5-1; length: 17; D: TRBD2; CDR3: CASSLRRLAGLTDTQYF; DNA: TGCGCCAGCAGCTTGAGGCGGCTAGCGGGGCTCACAGATACGCAGTATTTT
J: TRBJ1-1; size: -; V: TRBV5-4; length: 15; D: TRBD1; CDR3: CASSSRDRAQAEAFF; DNA: TGTGCCAGCAGCTCCCGGGACAGGGCCCAAGCGGAAGCTTTCTTT
J: TRBJ2-3; size: -; V: TRBV24-1; length: 14; D: -; CDR3: CATSVSGSTDTQYF; DNA: TGTGCCACCAGTGTGTCAGGGTCCACAGATACGCAGTATTTT
J: TRBJ2-1; size: -; V: TRBV30; length: 16; D: -; CDR3: CAWSARSPGAYNEQFF; DNA: TGTGCCTGGAGTGCAAGATCCCCCGGTGCCTACAATGAGCAGTTCTTC
J: TRBJ1-4; size: -; V: TRBV19; length: 13; D: -; CDR3: CASSGRDNEKLFF; DNA: TGTGCCAGTAGTGGCAGGGATAATGAAAAACTGTTTTTT
J: TRBJ1-1; size: -; V: TRBV3-1/TRBV3-2; length: 13; D: -; CDR3: CASRGRSNTEAFF; DNA: TGTGCCAGCAGGGGCAGGTCTAACACTGAAGCTTTCTTT
J: TRBJ1-4; size: -; V: TRBV4-1; length: 17; D: -; CDR3: CASSLSGRQAHNEKLFF; DNA: TGCGCCAGCAGCCTTTCGGGAAGACAGGCCCATAATGAAAAACTGTTTTTT